What follows is one T cell receptor (beta chain) and its context. As yet, its antigen is unknown. This sample is part of a study of somatic mutations in cytotoxic T cells in rheumatoid arthritis. For the study at large: Patient blood (approximately 30 ml EDTA) was drawn right after diagnosis, before any treatment.

Study-level results: With 65 patients examined, about eight had a largest CD8+ clone exceeding 20% of CD8+ cells.

The protocol was immunoSEQ multiplex PCR, while the TCRdb copy is restricted to in-frame clones and leaves out a portion. The sample comprises 12,000 to 15,000 clones, roughly three quarters of which are singletons, and 6% to 8.5% rests with the top ten. From germline, CDR1 is MDHEN and CDR2 SYDVKM. The length of the CDR3 is 14 residues. V lost 5 bases to trimming and J lost 4 bases; unmatched junction nucleotides: 6. This clonotype originated in an adult with rheumatoid arthritis. Sequenced input: CD8+ T cells sorted from blood. The chain is built from TRBV28 and TRBJ2-5; TRBD2 matches 8 bases. The CDR3 DNA reads as TGTGCCAGCAGTCGGGAAGCGGGAGTAGAGACCCAGTACTTC. The encoded protein is CASSREAGVETQYF.